This T cell receptor (beta chain) stems from a study of control samples from healthy donors and cancer patients. Between the trimmed V and J ends, which lost 4 bases and 8 bases, there was a span of 12 bases. Germline V CDR1 and CDR2: MDHEN, SYDVKM. This CDR3 comprises 13 residues. Clones were read by immunoSEQ multiplex PCR, and TCRdb kept only the in-frame ones, dropping some. The sample holds over 150,000 clones, about 94% seen once. The clonotype comes from a man aged 55 to 70 with colorectal cancer. The sequenced sample consisted of PBMCs. The V and J genes are TRBV28 and TRBJ1-3; D is ambiguous. Written as DNA, the CDR3 is TGTGCCAGCAGTTCGTTCCGGGGAGACACCATATATTTT. Protein sequence: CASSSFRGDTIYF.